These 25 T cell receptor beta chains originate from one sample sequenced in a study of blood T cells in healthy people across ages. The authors ran a second PCR of about 7 to 11 cycles using a sample-barcoded 5' primer and a J-beta primer mix. MiXCR, run by TCRdb on the 5' RACE reads, gives a single entry per CDR3 protein. Of 2 million or so distinct CDR3 sequences detected, roughly 50% appear once; the ten largest clones hold less than 2.5%. The sample taken for sequencing was blood. The receptors originated from a woman in her thirties or forties in good health.

This clonotype was counted only a few times. The V call is TRBV4-2, the J call TRBJ1-2; 8 nucleotides agree with TRBD1. CDR1 and CDR2 (germline): LGHNA, YNFKEQ. The CDR3 contains 17 residues. Trimming at V came to 4 bases and at J to 0 bases, leaving 10 bases not matched to a gene. CDR3 sequence: CASSRAKGQVSNYGYTF. The CDR3 bases are TGTGCCAGCAGCCGAGCCAAGGGACAGGTATCTAACTATGGCTACACCTTC.

V usage is TRBV5-1 and J usage is TRBJ2-5; D is unclear. Between the trimmed V and J ends, which lost 3 bases and 5 bases, there was a span of 11 bases. The CDR3 loop spans 13 amino acids. Germline CDR1 reads SGHRS; CDR2 reads YFSETQ. The CDR3 region has the DNA TGCGCCAGCAGCTGGGAATCCTGGGAGACCCAGTACTTC. As protein: CASSWESWETQYF.

The V call is TRBV6-5, the J call TRBJ2-3; 7 nucleotides align to TRBD2. V shed 6 bases, J shed 8 bases, and the junction held 8 bases outside the gene matches. The CDR3 totals 13 residues. The germline V gene encodes CDR1 MNHEY and CDR2 SVGAGI. In DNA, the CDR3 is TGTGCCAGCAGGCCTCCGGGGGAGGGTACGCAGTATTTT. Amino acids: CASRPPGEGTQYF.

The chain uses TRBV3-1 and TRBJ2-1; 7 nucleotides align to TRBD2. Germline trimming cut 7 bases from V and 5 bases from J; bases unmatched to any gene: 14. This CDR3 has 16 residues. Looked up from germline, CDR1 is LGHDT and CDR2 is YNNKEL (reference sequence). CDR3 DNA: TGTGCCAGCACCATACATGGGGGGAGGGCCCACAATGAGCAGTTCTTC. It translates to CASTIHGGRAHNEQFF.

There are a few counts of this clonotype. The rearrangement links TRBV20-1 to TRBJ1-1; no reliable D call. Looked up from germline, CDR1 is DFQATT and CDR2 is SNEGSKA (reference sequence). This CDR3 has 15 residues. Trimming left V 0 bases short and J 5 bases short, with 16 bases between. This chain's CDR3 is CSARDPARGETEAFF. CDR3 sequence (DNA): TGCAGTGCTAGAGACCCCGCGCGTGGGGAGACTGAAGCTTTCTTT.

This clonotype was recorded at least ten times. CDR3 sequence (DNA): TGTGCCAGCAGTACCCGACCTCAAGAGACCCAGTACTTC. Its translation: CASSTRPQETQYF. The chain uses TRBV28 and TRBJ2-5; D not resolved. The CDR3 totals 13 residues. CDR1 MDHEN and CDR2 SYDVKM come from the germline V gene. Between the trimmed V and J ends, which lost 5 bases and 2 bases, there was a span of 9 bases.

This clonotype was found a few times. The chain couples TRBV5-1 to TRBJ2-5; no reliable D call. With the DNA end fitting TRBJ2-3 better, the J assignment may be wrong. Germline-derived CDR1 and CDR2 are SGHRS and YFSETQ. CDR3 length equals 11 residues. DNA for the CDR3: TGCGCCAGCAGCTTGGAAGAGGTGCAGTATTTT. Residues: CASSLEEVQYF.

V usage is TRBV7-8 and J usage is TRBJ2-7; the match to TRBD2 covers 7 bases. Trimming cost V 1 base and J 0 bases; bases outside gene matches: 6. The CDR3 length is 16 residues. Germline-derived CDR1 and CDR2 are SGHVS and FQNEAQ. CDR3 in amino acids: CASSLVGASGSYEQYF. The CDR3 DNA reads TGTGCCAGCAGCTTAGTTGGGGCTAGCGGCTCCTACGAGCAGTACTTC. The complete variable domain, with remaining parts taken from reference TRBV7-8 and TRBJ2-7, reads GAGVSQSPRYKVAKRGQDVALRCDPISGHVSLFWYQQALGQGPEFLTYFQNEAQLDKSGLPSDRFFAERPEGSVSTLKIQRTQQEDSAVYLCASSLVGASGSYEQYFGPGTRLTVT.

This clonotype was counted a few times. A much larger clone is a single base away; this may be a read error. V usage is TRBV29-1 and J usage is TRBJ1-2, with 8 bases that match TRBD1. Germline V gives CDR1 SQVTM, CDR2 ANQGSEA. V was clipped by 7 bases and J by 9 bases; unmatched bases: 7. This CDR3 is 11 amino acids long. The CDR3 DNA reads as TGCAGCGGTGACAGGGGCTTTAGCTACACCTTC. Protein sequence: CSGDRGFSYTF.

The chain employs TRBV6-5 and TRBJ1-5, with D maybe TRBD1 (5 bases). Germline V CDR1 and CDR2: MNHEY, SVGAGI. The germline V and J ends were trimmed by 6 bases and 9 bases, with 21 bases remaining between them. The CDR3 is 15 residues long. This chain's CDR3 is CASSPDSLASLPQHF. DNA of the CDR3: TGTGCCAGCAGCCCCGACAGTCTAGCGTCGTTGCCCCAGCATTTT.

The gene calls are TRBV20-1 and TRBJ2-5, with 9 nucleotides matching TRBD2. Germline V gene sequence: CDR1 DFQATT, CDR2 SNEGSKA (reference sequence). V lost 2 bases, J lost 5 bases, and 15 bases stayed unmatched. This CDR3 is 17 amino acids long. This chain's CDR3 is CSARNPRAGGLWETQYF. The CDR3 nucleotides read TGCAGTGCTAGAAATCCACGGGCGGGGGGGCTTTGGGAGACCCAGTACTTC.

The V and J genes are TRBV3-1 and TRBJ1-5; D gene ambiguous. The CDR3 has 14 residues. V lost 0 bases and J lost 6, with 9 bases in between. CDR1 LGHDT and CDR2 YNNKEL come from the germline V gene (reference sequence). For the CDR3, the DNA is TGTGCCAGCAGCCAAGACAGTGGTCCTCAGCCCCAGCATTTT. Amino acids: CASSQDSGPQPQHF.

The chain carries TRBV20-1 and TRBJ1-5; D gene uncertain. This CDR3 region has 14 residues. The germline V gene encodes CDR1 DFQATT and CDR2 SNEGSKA (reference sequence). Deletions cut 2 bases from V and 6 bases from J, with 14 bases between. CDR3 bases: TGCAGTGCTAGAAGGACGGAGTGGGGTCAGCCCCAGCATTTT. Translated, it gives CSARRTEWGQPQHF.

This clonotype occurred a few times. The J gene is TRBJ2-7, the V gene TRBV9; D unresolved. Germline V gene sequence: CDR1 SGDLS, CDR2 YYNGEE. The CDR3 runs 15 residues. V was shortened by 0 bases and J by 0 bases, with 10 bases between the two germline ends. DNA of the CDR3: TGTGCCAGCAGCGTAGCGGCTAGTCACTCCTACGAGCAGTACTTC. It encodes CASSVAASHSYEQYF.

This clonotype has more than one count but fewer than ten. CDR3: CASRRRDLRTDTQYF. CDR3 sequence (DNA): TGTGCCAGCAGGAGAAGGGACCTACGCACAGATACGCAGTATTTT. The chain recombines TRBV6-2 or TRBV6-3 with TRBJ2-3; D is perhaps TRBD1 or TRBD2 (5 bases each). Trimming stripped 6 bases from V and 1 base from J, with 14 bases between. This CDR3 contains 15 residues. Germline-derived CDR1 and CDR2 are MNHEY and SVGEGT.

This clonotype was counted only a few times. The chain joins TRBV5-6 to TRBJ1-4; 7 bases are shared with TRBD1. The J segment lost 5 bases and the V segment lost 2 bases, leaving 6 bases of the junction unmatched. The V gene's germline CDR1 is SGHDT and CDR2 YYEEEE. The CDR3 is 15 residues long. The CDR3 is CASSFMEGANEKLFF. The CDR3 nucleotides read TGTGCCAGCAGCTTCATGGAGGGGGCGAATGAAAAACTGTTTTTT.

The chain couples TRBV5-6 to TRBJ2-3; D gene uncertain. Germline V CDR1 and CDR2: SGHDT, YYEEEE. The CDR3 has 14 amino acids. Trimming took off 2 bases at V and 0 bases at J, with 7 bases between the two ends. CDR3 residues: CASSFFQSTDTQYF. The DNA of the CDR3 is TGTGCCAGCAGCTTCTTCCAGAGCACAGATACGCAGTATTTT.

V is TRBV20-1 and J is TRBJ2-1; a possible D gene is TRBD2 (7 bases). V lost 5 bases and J 3 bases, leaving 17 bases between the germline ends. The CDR3 has 15 residues. CDR1 is DFQATT, CDR2 SNEGSKA, per germline (reference sequence). The DNA of the CDR3 is TGCAGTGCTGGGGCAGGGAGGGGGTTCTACAATGAGCAGTTCTTC. Encoded protein: CSAGAGRGFYNEQFF.

The genes are TRBV27 and TRBJ2-7; no clear D gene. The CDR3 extends over 12 amino acids. V gave up 8 bases and J gave up 6 bases, with 14 bases separating them. The germline CDR1 and CDR2 sequences are MNHEY and SMNVEV (reference sequence). The CDR3 protein is CASSPKGFEQYF. CDR3 sequence (DNA): TGTGCCAGCTCCCCAAAAGGCTTCGAGCAGTACTTC.

The chain employs TRBV7-8 and TRBJ2-3, with 14 bases lining up with TRBD2. Germline CDR1 reads SGHVS; CDR2 reads FQNEAQ. The V segment lost 5 bases and the J segment 0 bases; nucleotides outside the gene matches: 7. This CDR3 is built from 18 residues. In nucleotides, the CDR3 is TGTGCCAGCAGCGTGGGACTAGCGGGGGCCCTTAGCACAGATACGCAGTATTTT. It specifies CASSVGLAGALSTDTQYF.

The rearrangement uses TRBV20-1 and TRBJ2-3, with 9 bases aligning to TRBD1. The V gene end was trimmed by 1 base and the J gene end by 4 bases; junction bases not matched to a gene: 6. CDR3 length: 15 amino acids. The germline V gene encodes CDR1 DFQATT and CDR2 SNEGSKA (reference sequence). CDR3 sequence (DNA): TGCAGTGCTAGAGGGGACAGGGCGACGGCAGATACGCAGTATTTT. Its translation: CSARGDRATADTQYF.

The chain carries TRBV7-2 and TRBJ2-3; D is possibly TRBD1 or TRBD2 (6 bases each). CDR3 length equals 14 residues. Germline assignment: CDR1 SGHTA and CDR2 FQGNSA. V was pared by 5 bases and J by 2 bases, with 11 bases between. Written as DNA, the CDR3 is TGTGCCAGCAGCAGGGGGGTAAACACAGATACGCAGTATTTT. It yields the protein CASSRGVNTDTQYF.

The V call is TRBV11-2, the J call TRBJ2-1, with a weak D call TRBD2 (6 bases). Germline V gene sequence: CDR1 SGHAT, CDR2 FQNNGV. The CDR3 totals 16 residues. Trimming took 2 bases from V and 3 from J, leaving 14 bases between them. CDR3 in amino acids: CASSLSPGVDYNEQFF. The CDR3 coding sequence is TGTGCCAGCAGCTTATCCCCGGGGGTAGACTACAATGAGCAGTTCTTC.

The sample holds a few counts of this clonotype. This chain links TRBV5-1 with TRBJ1-4; D is unclear. The CDR3 has 12 amino acids. Germline V gene lookup returns CDR1 SGHRS and CDR2 YFSETQ. Trimming pared 4 bases from V and 8 bases from J, leaving 9 bases between. As DNA, the CDR3 is TGCGCCAGCAGCGAGAAATGGGAAAAACTGTTTTTT. It specifies CASSEKWEKLFF.

The sample holds a few counts of this clonotype. V and J are TRBV5-1 and TRBJ2-7, with 8 bases that match TRBD1. Per the germline V gene, CDR1 is SGHRS and CDR2 is YFSETQ. After removal of 4 bases from V and 6 bases from J, the junction contained 9 bases not matched to a gene. The CDR3 contains 14 residues. DNA of the CDR3: TGCGCCAGCAGCAATCAGACAGGGGAAGGCGAGCAGTACTTC. This gives the protein CASSNQTGEGEQYF.